This TCR beta chain is from a study of cytomegalovirus exposure and HLA in healthy donors. Study-level results: Other equally common chains were less clonally expanded than HLA-associated TCR beta chains, a later analysis showed. Cytomegalovirus association was assigned to about 150 TCR beta chains. In all likelihood, a cluster of highly shared sequence variants was a sequencing artifact.

As regards this clone: Its specificity is unknown. One end of the junction does not line up with germline, which may come from a read error.

Germline CDR1 reads SGHNT; CDR2 reads YYREEE (reference sequence). This CDR3 region has 15 residues. 60 Vbeta and 13 Jbeta primers were used in PCR. Data came from immunoSEQ multiplex PCR; TCRdb stores just in-frame clones and leaves some out. The sample has 150,000 or so clones; about 65% are singletons. As for the donors, each was a healthy bone marrow donor. Sequencing input: PBMCs. The J gene is TRBJ2-5, the V gene TRBV5-4; possibly TRBD2 for D (6 bases). The clonotype was recovered from a man aged 40-49 years in good health and CMV-seropositive. The CDR3 DNA is TGTGCCAGCAGTTTGGGGCGGGGTACCCAAGAGACCCAGTACTTC. This codes for CASSLGRGTQETQYF.